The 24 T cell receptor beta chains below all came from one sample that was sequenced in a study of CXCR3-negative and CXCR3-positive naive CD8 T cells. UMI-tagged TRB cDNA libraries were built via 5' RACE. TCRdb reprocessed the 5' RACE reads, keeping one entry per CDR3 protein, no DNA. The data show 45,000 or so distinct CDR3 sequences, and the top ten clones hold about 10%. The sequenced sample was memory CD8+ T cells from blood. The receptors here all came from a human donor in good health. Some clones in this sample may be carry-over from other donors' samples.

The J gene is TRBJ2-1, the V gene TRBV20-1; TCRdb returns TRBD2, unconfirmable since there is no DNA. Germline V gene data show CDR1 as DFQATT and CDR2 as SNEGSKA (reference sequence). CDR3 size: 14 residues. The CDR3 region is CSASGLAGYNEQFF.

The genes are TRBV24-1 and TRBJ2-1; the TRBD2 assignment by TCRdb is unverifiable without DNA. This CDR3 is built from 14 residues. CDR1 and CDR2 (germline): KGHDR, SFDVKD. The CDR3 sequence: CATSEEGTNNEQFF.

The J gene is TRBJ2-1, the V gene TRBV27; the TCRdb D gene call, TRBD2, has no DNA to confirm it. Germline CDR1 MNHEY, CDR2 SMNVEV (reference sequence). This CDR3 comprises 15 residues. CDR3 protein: CASSSSGGTYNEQFF.

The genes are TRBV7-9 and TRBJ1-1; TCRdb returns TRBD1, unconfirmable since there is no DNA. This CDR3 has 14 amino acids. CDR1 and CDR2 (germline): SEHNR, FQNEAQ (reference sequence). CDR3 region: CASSRGDENTEVFF.

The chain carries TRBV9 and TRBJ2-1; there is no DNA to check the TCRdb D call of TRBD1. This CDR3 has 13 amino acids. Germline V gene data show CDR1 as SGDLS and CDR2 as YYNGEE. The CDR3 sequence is CASSVGGHNEQFF. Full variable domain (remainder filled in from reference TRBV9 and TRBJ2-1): DSGVTQTPKHLITATGQRVTLRCSPRSGDLSVYWYQQSLDQGLQFLIQYYNGEERAKGNILERFSAQQFPDLHSELNLSSLELGDSALYFCASSVGGHNEQFFGPGTRLTVL.

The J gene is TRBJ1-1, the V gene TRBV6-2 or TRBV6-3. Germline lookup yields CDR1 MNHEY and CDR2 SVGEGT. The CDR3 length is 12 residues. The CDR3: CASSPVGDIAFF.

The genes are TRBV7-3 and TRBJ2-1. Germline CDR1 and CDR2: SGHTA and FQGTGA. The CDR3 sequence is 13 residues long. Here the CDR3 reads CASSLAVYNEQFF.

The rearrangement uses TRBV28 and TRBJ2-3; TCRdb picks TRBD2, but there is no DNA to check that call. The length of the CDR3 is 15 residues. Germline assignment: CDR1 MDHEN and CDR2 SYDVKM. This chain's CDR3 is CASTPPSGVGDTQYF. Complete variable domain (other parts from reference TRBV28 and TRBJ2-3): DVKVTQSSRYLVKRTGEKVFLECVQDMDHENMFWYRQDPGLGLRLIYFSYDVKMKEKGDIPEGYSVSREKKERFSLILESASTNQTSMYLCASTPPSGVGDTQYFGPGTRLTVL.

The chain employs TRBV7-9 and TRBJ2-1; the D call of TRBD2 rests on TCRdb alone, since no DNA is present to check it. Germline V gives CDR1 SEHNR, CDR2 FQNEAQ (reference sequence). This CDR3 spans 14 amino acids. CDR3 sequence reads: CASSFPSGGSLSFF.

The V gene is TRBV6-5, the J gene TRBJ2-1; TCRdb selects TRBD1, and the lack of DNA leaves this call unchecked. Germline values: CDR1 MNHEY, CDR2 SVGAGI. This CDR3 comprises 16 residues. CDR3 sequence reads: CASSMGRVPPYNEQFF.

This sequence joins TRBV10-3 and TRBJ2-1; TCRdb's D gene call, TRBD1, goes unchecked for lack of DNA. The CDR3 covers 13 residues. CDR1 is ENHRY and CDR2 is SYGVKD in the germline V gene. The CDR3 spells CAISPGEINEQFF.

The CDR3 here is CASSRYRDNIYNEQFF. J is TRBJ2-1 and V is TRBV3-1; no DNA is available, so the TRBD1 call from TCRdb remains unchecked. The CDR3 totals 16 residues. The germline V gene encodes CDR1 LGHDT and CDR2 YNNKEL (reference sequence).

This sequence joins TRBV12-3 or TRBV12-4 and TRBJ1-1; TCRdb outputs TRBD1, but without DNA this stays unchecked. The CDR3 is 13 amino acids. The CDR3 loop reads CASRDGANTEAFF.

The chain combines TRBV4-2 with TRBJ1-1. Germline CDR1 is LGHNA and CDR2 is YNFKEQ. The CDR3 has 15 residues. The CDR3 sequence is CASSQAGSLFTEAFF.

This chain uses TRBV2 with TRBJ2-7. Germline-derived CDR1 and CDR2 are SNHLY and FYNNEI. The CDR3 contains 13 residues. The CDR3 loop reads CASSSVADYEQYF. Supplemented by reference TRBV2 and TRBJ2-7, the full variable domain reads EPEVTQTPSHQVTQMGQEVILRCVPISNHLYFYWYRQILGQKVEFLVSFYNNEISEKSEIFDDQFSVERPDGSNFTLKIRSTKLEDSAMYFCASSSVADYEQYFGPGTRLTVT.

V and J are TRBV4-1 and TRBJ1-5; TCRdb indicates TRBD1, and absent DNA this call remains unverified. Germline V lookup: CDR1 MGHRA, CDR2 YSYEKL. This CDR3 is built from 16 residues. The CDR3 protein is CASSQLTGNSNQPQHF.

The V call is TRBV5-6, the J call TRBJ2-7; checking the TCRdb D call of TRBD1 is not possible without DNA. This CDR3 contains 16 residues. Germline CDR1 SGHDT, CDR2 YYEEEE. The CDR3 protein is CASSHGTGIGFYEQYF.

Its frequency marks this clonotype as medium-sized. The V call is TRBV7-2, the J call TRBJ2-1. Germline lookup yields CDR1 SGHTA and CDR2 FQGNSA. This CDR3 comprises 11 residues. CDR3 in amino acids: CASSLFFEQFF.

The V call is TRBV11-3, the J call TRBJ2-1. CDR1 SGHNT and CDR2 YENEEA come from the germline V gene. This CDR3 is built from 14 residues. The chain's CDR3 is CASSLGGRYNEQFF.

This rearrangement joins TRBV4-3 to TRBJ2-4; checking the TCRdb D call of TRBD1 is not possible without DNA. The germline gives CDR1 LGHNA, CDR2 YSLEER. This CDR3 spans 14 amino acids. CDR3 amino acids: CASSHRGWENIQYF.

The CDR3 here is CASRNGYTEAFF. The rearrangement joins TRBV25-1 to TRBJ1-1. The germline gives CDR1 MGHDK, CDR2 SYGVNS. This CDR3 contains 12 residues.

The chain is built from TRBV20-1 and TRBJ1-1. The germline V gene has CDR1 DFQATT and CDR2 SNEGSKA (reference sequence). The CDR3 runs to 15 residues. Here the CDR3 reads CSARGTSGRDTEAFF.

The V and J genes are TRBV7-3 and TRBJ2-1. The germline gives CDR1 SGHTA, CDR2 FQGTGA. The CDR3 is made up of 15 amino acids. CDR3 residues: CASSPDSGSYNEQFF.

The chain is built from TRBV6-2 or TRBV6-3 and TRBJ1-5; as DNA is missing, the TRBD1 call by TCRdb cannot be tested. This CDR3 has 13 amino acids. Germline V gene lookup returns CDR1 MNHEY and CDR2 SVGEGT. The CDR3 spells CASATGANQPQHF.